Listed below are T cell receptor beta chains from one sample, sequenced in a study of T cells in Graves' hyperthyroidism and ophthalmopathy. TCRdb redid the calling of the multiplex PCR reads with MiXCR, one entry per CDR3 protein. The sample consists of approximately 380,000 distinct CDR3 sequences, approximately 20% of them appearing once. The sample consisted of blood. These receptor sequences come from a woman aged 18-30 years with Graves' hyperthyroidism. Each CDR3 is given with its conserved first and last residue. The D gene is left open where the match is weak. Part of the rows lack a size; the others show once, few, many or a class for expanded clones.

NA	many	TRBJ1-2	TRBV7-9	CASSLPGRGYTF	TGTGCCAGCAGCTTACCCGGACGAGGCTACACCTTC
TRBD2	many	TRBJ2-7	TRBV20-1	CSASKTSGGGYEQYF	TGCAGTGCTAGCAAGACTAGCGGGGGGGGATACGAGCAGTACTTC
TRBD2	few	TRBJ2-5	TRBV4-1	CASSQDRGGIQETQYF	TGCGCCAGCAGCCAAGATCGCGGGGGAATCCAAGAGACCCAGTACTTC
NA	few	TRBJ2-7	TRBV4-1	CASSQATGNIYEQYF	TGCGCCAGCAGCCAAGCGACTGGGAATATCTACGAGCAGTACTTC
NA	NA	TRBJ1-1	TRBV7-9	CASSLEQGSAFF	TGTGCCAGCAGCTTAGAGCAGGGATCGGCTTTCTTT
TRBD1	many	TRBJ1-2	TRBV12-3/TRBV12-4	CASSRQGPNYGYTF	TGTGCCAGCAGTCGACAGGGACCAAACTATGGCTACACCTTC
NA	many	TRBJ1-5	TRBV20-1	CSASFDWDQPQHF	TGCAGTGCTAGTTTTGACTGGGATCAGCCCCAGCATTTT
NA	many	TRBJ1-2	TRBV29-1	CSATPRGDQGYTF	TGCAGCGCCACCCCGCGGGGGGATCAAGGCTACACCTTC
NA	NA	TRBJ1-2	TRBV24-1	CTTSDSSTDGLGYTF	TGTACCACCAGTGATTCATCGACAGATGGTTTGGGCTACACCTTC
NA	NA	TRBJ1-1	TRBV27	CASWGGLSTEAFF	TGTGCCAGCTGGGGAGGGCTAAGCACTGAAGCTTTCTTT
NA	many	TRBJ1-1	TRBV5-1	CASGHGVRNTEAFF	TGCGCCAGCGGCCATGGGGTGAGGAACACTGAAGCTTTCTTT
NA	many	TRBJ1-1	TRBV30	CAWSVLPDPDTEAFF	TGTGCCTGGAGTGTACTTCCAGACCCGGACACTGAAGCTTTCTTT
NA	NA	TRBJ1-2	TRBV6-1	CASSEYRSVYGYTF	TGTGCCAGCAGTGAATACAGATCCGTCTATGGCTACACCTTC
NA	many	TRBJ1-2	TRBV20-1	CSLEGLIYGYTF	TGCAGCCTAGAAGGCCTCATCTATGGCTACACCTTC
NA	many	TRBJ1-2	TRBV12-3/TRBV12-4	CASSSAGDYGYTF	TGTGCCAGCAGTTCAGCAGGCGACTATGGCTACACCTTC
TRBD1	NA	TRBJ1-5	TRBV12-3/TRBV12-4	CASSDRVDQPQHF	TGTGCCAGCAGTGACAGGGTGGACCAGCCCCAGCATTTT
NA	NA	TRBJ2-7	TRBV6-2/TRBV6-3	CAISLSWSHEQHF	TGTGCCATCTCCCTATCTTGGTCCCACGAGCAGCACTTC
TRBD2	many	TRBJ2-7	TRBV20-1	CSARAGGPDGEQYF	TGCAGTGCTAGGGCGGGGGGCCCCGACGGCGAGCAGTACTTC
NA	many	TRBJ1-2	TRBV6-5	CASSYFPPGNGYTF	TGTGCCAGCAGTTACTTCCCGCCGGGGAATGGCTACACCTTC
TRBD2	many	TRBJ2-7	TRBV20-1	CSARDGEGPYEQYF	TGCAGTGCTAGAGATGGGGAGGGTCCATACGAGCAGTACTTC
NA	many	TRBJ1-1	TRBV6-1	CASNPLGSDTEAFF	TGTGCCAGCAACCCTCTAGGGTCGGACACTGAAGCTTTCTTT
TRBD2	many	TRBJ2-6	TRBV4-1	CASSQDREGSGANVLTF	TGCGCCAGCAGCCAAGATCGGGAGGGCTCTGGGGCCAACGTCCTGACTTTC
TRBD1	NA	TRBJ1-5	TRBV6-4	CASSPSGAGDRGPIYSNQPQHF	TGTGCCAGCAGTCCGTCGGGGGCCGGGGACAGGGGACCTATCTATAGCAATCAGCCCCAGCATTTT
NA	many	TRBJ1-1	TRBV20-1	CSARERRTEAFF	TGCAGTGCTAGAGAGAGACGCACTGAAGCTTTCTTT
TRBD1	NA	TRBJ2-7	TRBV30	CAWSVTGTGYNEQYF	TGTGCCTGGAGTGTTACCGGGACAGGGTATAACGAGCAGTACTTC
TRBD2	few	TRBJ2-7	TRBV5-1	CASSFGRQAGAVEQYF	TGCGCCAGCAGCTTCGGTAGGCAAGCGGGGGCCGTCGAGCAGTACTTC
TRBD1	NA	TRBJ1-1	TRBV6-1	CASLDRGNTEAFF	TGTGCCAGCTTGGACAGGGGTAATACTGAAGCTTTCTTT
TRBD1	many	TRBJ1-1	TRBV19	CASNRGGTEAFF	TGTGCCAGTAACAGGGGGGGCACTGAAGCTTTCTTT
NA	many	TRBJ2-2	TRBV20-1	CSATRRGELFF	TGCAGTGCTACTAGGCGCGGGGAGCTGTTTTTT
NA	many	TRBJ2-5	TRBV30	CAWSWAGRETQYF	TGTGCCTGGAGCTGGGCCGGCCGGGAGACCCAGTACTTC
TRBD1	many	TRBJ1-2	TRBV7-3	CASRSTGGGGYTF	TGTGCCAGCAGATCGACAGGGGGTGGCGGCTACACCTTC
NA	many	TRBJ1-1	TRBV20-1	CSARDSAGPETEAFF	TGCAGTGCTAGAGATTCGGCGGGCCCAGAGACTGAAGCTTTCTTT
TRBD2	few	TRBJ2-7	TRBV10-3	CAISDVAGPTYEQYF	TGTGCCATCAGTGACGTAGCGGGACCAACCTACGAGCAGTACTTC
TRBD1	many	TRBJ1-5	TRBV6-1	CASRGQGASQPQHF	TGTGCCAGCAGAGGGCAGGGGGCGAGTCAGCCCCAGCATTTT
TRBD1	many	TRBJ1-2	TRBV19	CASSGDRGQGGYTF	TGTGCCAGTAGTGGAGACAGGGGGCAAGGTGGCTACACCTTC